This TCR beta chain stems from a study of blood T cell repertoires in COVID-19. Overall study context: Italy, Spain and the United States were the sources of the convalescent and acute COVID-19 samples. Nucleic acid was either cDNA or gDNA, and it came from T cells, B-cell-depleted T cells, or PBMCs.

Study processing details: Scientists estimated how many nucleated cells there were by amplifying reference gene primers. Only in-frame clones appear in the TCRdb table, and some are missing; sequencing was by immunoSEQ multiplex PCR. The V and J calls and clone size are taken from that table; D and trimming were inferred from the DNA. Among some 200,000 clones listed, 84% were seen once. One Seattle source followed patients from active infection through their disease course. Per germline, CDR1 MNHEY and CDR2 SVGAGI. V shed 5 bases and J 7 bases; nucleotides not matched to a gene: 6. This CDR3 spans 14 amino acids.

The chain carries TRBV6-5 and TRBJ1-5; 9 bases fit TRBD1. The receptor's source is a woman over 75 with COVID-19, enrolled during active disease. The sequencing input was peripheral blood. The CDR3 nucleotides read TGTGCCAGCAGTACGGACAGGGGCGACCAGCCCCAGCATTTT. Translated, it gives CASSTDRGDQPQHF.